This record covers a single TCR beta chain. This specimen comes from a study of blood T cell repertoires in COVID-19. CDR1 and CDR2 from the germline V gene are SGDLS and YYNGEE. J lost 5 bases, V lost 3 bases, and 7 bases had no gene match. The CDR3 runs 14 residues. In the study's own analysis: Using reference gene primer amplification, nucleated cell counts were estimated. Libraries were prepared by immunoSEQ multiplex PCR; TCRdb keeps only in-frame clonotypes and omits some of them. V and J calls and clone size are copied from that table; D and trimming were computed from the DNA. Altogether about 59,000 clones are present, 90% to 95% being singletons, with the ten largest covering over 7.5%.

This sequence was found in a human donor in a cohort sampled during active COVID-19. V usage is TRBV9 and J usage is TRBJ2-7, with 8 bases matching TRBD1. Input material: peripheral blood. The CDR3 coding sequence is TGTGCCAGCAGCGCCCGACAGGGGTCCCACGAGCAGTACTTC. Its translation: CASSARQGSHEQYF.